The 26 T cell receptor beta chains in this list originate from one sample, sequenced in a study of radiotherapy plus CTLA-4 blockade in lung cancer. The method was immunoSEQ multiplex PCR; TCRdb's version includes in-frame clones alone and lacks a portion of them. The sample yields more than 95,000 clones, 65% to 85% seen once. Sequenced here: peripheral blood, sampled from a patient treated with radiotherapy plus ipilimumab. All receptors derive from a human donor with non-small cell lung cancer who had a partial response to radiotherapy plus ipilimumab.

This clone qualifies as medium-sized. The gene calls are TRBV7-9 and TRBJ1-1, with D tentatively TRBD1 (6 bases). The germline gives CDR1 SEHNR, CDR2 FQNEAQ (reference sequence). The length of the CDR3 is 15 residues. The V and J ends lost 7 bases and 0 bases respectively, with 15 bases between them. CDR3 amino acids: CASTTQGIMNTEAFF. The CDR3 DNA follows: TGTGCCAGCACCACACAGGGAATCATGAACACTGAAGCTTTCTTT.

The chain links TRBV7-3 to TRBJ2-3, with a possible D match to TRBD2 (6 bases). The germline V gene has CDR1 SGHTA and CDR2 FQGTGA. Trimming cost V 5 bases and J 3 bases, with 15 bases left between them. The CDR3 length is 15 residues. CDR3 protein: CASSLTGLETDTQYF. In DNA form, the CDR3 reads TGTGCCAGCAGCCTCACGGGACTGGAAACAGATACGCAGTATTTT.

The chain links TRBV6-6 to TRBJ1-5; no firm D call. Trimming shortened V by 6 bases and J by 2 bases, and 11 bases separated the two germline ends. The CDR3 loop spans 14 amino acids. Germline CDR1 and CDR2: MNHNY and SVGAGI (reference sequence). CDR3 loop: CASSPGFGNQPQHF. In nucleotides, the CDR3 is TGTGCCAGCAGCCCAGGTTTCGGCAATCAGCCCCAGCATTTT.

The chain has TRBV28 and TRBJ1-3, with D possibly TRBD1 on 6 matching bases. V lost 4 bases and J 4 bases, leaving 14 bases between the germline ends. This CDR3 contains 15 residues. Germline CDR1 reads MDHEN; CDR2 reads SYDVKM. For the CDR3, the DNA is TGTGCCAGCAGTTCCCGTGGGGGCGAGGGAAACACCATATATTTT. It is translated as CASSSRGGEGNTIYF.

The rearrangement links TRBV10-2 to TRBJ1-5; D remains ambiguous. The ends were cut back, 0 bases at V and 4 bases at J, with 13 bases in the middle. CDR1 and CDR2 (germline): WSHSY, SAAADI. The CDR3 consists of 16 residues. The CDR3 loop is CASSESRTVANQPQHF. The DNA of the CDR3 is TGCGCCAGCAGTGAGTCCCGAACAGTCGCAAATCAGCCCCAGCATTTT.

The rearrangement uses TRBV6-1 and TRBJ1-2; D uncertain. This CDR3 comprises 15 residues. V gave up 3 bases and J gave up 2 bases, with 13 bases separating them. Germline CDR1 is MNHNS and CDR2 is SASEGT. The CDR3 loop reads CASSDPRGGNYGYTF. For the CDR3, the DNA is TGTGCCAGCAGTGACCCTCGCGGAGGCAACTATGGCTACACCTTC.

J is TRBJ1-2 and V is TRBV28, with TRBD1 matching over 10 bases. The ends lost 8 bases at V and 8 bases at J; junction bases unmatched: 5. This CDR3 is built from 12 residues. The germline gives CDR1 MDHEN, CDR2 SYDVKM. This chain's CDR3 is CASWTGGEGYTF. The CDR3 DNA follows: TGTGCCAGCTGGACAGGGGGTGAAGGCTACACCTTC.

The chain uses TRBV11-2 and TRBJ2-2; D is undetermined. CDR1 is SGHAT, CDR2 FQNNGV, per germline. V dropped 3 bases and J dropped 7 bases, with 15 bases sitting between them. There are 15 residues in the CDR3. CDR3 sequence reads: CASSFIPESSGELFF. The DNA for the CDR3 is TGTGCCAGCAGCTTTATCCCGGAGTCTAGCGGGGAGCTGTTTTTT.

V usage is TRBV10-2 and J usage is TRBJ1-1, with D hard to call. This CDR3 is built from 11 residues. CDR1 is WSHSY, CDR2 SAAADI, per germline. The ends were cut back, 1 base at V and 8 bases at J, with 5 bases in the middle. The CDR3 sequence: CASSELSEAFF. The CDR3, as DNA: TGCGCCAGCAGTGAGTTGAGCGAAGCTTTCTTT.

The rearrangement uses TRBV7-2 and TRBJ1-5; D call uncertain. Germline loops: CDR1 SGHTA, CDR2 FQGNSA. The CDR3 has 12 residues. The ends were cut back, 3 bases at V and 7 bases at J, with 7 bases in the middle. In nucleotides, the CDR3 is TGTGCCAGCAGCTTTCGAGGACAGCCCCAGCATTTT. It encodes CASSFRGQPQHF.

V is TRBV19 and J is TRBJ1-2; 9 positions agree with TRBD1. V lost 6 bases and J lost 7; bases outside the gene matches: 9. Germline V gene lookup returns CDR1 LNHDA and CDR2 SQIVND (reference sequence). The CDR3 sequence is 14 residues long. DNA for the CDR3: TGTGCCAGTAGCCGGGCCGGGACAGGGATTGGCTACACCTTC. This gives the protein CASSRAGTGIGYTF.

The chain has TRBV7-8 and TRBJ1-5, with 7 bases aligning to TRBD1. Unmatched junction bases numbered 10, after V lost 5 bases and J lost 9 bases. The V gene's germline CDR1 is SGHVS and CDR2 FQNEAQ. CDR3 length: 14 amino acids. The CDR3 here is CASSLRDSSWPQHF. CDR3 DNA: TGTGCCAGCAGCCTCCGGGACAGCAGTTGGCCCCAGCATTTT.

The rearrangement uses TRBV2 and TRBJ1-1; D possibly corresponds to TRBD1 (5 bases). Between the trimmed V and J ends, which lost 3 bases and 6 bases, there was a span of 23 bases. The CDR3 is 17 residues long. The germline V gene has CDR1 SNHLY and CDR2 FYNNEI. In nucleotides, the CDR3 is TGTGCCAGCAGTGACCTTCTCGACAGTCGGGTTCCCCCTGAAGCTTTCTTT. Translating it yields CASSDLLDSRVPPEAFF.

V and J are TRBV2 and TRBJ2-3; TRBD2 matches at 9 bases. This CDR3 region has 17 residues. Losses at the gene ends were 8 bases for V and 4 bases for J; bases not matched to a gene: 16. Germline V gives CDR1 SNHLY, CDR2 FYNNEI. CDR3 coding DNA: TGTGCCAGCCCACTACCTGGGGCGGGAGGGCCCCCAGATACGCAGTATTTT. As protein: CASPLPGAGGPPDTQYF. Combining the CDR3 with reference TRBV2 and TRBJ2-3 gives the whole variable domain EPEVTQTPSHQVTQMGQEVILRCVPISNHLYFYWYRQILGQKVEFLVSFYNNEISEKSEIFDDQFSVERPDGSNFTLKIRSTKLEDSAMYFCASPLPGAGGPPDTQYFGPGTRLTVL.

The CDR3 here is CASSPGLGGEAFF. CDR3 in DNA: TGTGCCAGCAGCCCCGGCCTTGGGGGCGAAGCTTTCTTT. The chain uses TRBV11-3 and TRBJ1-1; perhaps TRBD1 as D (6 bases). Looked up from germline, CDR1 is SGHNT and CDR2 is YENEEA. The CDR3 is made up of 13 amino acids. The V and J ends lost 5 bases and 8 bases respectively, with 15 bases between them.

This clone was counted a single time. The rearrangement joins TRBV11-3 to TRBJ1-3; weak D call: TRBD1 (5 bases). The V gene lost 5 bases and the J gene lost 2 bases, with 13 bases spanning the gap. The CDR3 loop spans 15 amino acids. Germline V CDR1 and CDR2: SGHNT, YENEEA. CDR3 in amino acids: CASSAGPTPGNTIYF. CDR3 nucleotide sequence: TGTGCCAGCAGCGCGGGGCCAACCCCTGGAAACACCATATATTTT.

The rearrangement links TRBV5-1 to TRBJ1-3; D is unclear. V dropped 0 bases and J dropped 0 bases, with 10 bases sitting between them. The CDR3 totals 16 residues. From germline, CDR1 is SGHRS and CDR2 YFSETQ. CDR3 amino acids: CASSLGHRASGNTIYF. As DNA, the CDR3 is TGCGCCAGCAGCTTGGGACATAGAGCCTCTGGAAACACCATATATTTT. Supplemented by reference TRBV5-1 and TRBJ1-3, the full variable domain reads KAGVTQTPRYLIKTRGQQVTLSCSPISGHRSVSWYQQTPGQGLQFLFEYFSETQRNKGNFPGRFSGRQFSNSRSEMNVSTLELGDSALYLCASSLGHRASGNTIYFGEGSWLTVV.

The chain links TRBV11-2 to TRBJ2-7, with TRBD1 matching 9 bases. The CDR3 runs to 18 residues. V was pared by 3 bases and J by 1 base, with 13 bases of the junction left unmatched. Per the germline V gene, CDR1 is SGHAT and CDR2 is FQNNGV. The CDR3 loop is CASSLGGQGMLGSYEQYF. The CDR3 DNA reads TGTGCCAGCAGCTTGGGTGGACAGGGGATGTTAGGGTCCTACGAGCAGTACTTC.

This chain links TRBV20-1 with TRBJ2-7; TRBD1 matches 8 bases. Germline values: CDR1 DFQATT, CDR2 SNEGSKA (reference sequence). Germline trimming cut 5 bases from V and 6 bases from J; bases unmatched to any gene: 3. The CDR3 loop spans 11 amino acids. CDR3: CSAQQGVEQYF. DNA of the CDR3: TGCAGTGCTCAACAGGGGGTCGAGCAGTACTTC.

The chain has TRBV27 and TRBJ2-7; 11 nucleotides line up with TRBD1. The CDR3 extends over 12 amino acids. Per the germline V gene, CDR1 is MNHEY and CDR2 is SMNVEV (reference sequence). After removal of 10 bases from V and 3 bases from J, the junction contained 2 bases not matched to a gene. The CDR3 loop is CATGTGGYEQYV. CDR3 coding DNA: TGTGCCACCGGGACAGGGGGCTACGAGCAGTACGTC.

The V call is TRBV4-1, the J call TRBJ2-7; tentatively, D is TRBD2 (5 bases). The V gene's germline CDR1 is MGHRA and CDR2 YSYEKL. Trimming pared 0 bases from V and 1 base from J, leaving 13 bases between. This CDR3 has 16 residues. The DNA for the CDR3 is TGCGCCAGCAGCCAAGATCACGAACTAGAGTCCTACGAGCAGTACTTC. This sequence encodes CASSQDHELESYEQYF.

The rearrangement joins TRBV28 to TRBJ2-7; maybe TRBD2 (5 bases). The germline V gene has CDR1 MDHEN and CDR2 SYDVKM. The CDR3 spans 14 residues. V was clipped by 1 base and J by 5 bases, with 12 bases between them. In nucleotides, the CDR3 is TGTGCCAGCAGTTTATTGGAGGTGGGCCACGAGCAGTACTTC. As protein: CASSLLEVGHEQYF.

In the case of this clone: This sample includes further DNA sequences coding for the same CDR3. The CDR3 is CASRPGQLNTGELFF. CDR3 nucleotide sequence: TGTGCCAGCAGGCCGGGACAACTGAACACCGGGGAGCTGTTTTTT. This sequence joins TRBV6-1 and TRBJ2-2; a possible D gene is TRBD1 (6 bases). Trimming stripped 6 bases from V and 1 base from J, with 12 bases between. Germline CDR1 reads MNHNS; CDR2 reads SASEGT. This CDR3 region has 15 residues.

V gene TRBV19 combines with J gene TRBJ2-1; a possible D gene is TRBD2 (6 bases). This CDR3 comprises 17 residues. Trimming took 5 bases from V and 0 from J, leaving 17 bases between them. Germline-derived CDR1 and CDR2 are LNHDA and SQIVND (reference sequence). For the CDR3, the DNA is TGTGCCAGTAGTCCTTGGGCGGGGATTAGCTCCTACAATGAGCAGTTCTTC. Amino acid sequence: CASSPWAGISSYNEQFF.

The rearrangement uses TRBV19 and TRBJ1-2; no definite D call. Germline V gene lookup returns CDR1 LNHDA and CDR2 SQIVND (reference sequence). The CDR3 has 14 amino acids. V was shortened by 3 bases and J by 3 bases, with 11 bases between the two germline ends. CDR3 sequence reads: CASSISHLDYGYTF. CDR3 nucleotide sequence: TGTGCCAGTAGTATCTCGCACTTGGACTATGGCTACACCTTC.

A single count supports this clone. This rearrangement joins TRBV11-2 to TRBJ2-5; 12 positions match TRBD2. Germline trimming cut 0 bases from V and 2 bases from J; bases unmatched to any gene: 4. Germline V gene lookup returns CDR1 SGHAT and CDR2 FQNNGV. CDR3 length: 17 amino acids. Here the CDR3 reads CASSLEPSGRGQETQYF. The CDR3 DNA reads TGTGCCAGCAGCTTAGAGCCTAGCGGGAGGGGGCAAGAGACCCAGTACTTC.